The 29 T cell receptor beta chains given below trace back to one sample, sequenced in a study of Ad26.COV2.S vaccination and SARS-CoV-2 variants. Clones were sequenced by immunoSEQ multiplex PCR, and TCRdb holds only the in-frame ones, with some missing. The table includes more than 400,000 clones, around 93% detected once. Treatment indicated: some 19 received Ad26.COV2.S at low or high dose, single or two shots; about 5 received placebo; per-sample allocation not given. Sampling was done on day 63 after the first vaccine or placebo injection. The input for sequencing was peripheral blood, taken in a trial of Ad26.COV2.S vaccine versus placebo. The receptors shown here come from a person between 18 and 65 years old who received the Ad26.COV2.S COVID-19 vaccine or a placebo.

The chain's CDR3 is CASSLVAGRLFGANVLTF. CDR3 in DNA: TGTGCCAGCAGCTTGGTTGCGGGTAGACTGTTTGGGGCCAACGTCCTGACTTTC. The V gene is TRBV5-6, the J gene TRBJ2-6, with a tentative D call TRBD2 (5 bases). The CDR3 is 18 residues long. CDR1 is SGHDT, CDR2 YYEEEE, per germline. V shed 0 bases and J shed 3 bases, with 16 bases lying between them.

This clone was counted a single time. The chain recombines TRBV11-3 with TRBJ2-2, with TRBD2 matching over 10 bases. The germline V gene has CDR1 SGHNT and CDR2 YENEEA. V trimming: 6 bases; J trimming: 4 bases; junction bases outside the gene matches: 5. The CDR3 has 15 residues. CDR3 coding DNA: TGTGCCAGCAGTCCGGGACTAGCGTCCACCGGGGAGCTGTTTTTT. Residues: CASSPGLASTGELFF.

The V call is TRBV4-1, the J call TRBJ2-5, with 13 bases lining up with TRBD2. The V and J ends lost 3 bases and 2 bases, in that order; junction bases with no gene match: 0. The CDR3 spans 15 residues. Germline V gene data show CDR1 as MGHRA and CDR2 as YSYEKL. CDR3 DNA sequence: TGCGCCAGCAGCCAGACTAGCGGGGGGCAAGAGACCCAGTACTTC. Its protein product is CASSQTSGGQETQYF.

The rearrangement links TRBV6-2 or TRBV6-3 to TRBJ2-2; D may be TRBD2 (5 bases). Germline lookup yields CDR1 MNHEY and CDR2 SVGEGT. With 2 bases removed from V and 2 bases from J, the gap between germline ends came to 12 bases. The CDR3 consists of 16 residues. The CDR3 sequence is CASSYAGSPNTGELFF. CDR3 nucleotides: TGTGCCAGCAGTTACGCGGGCAGCCCAAACACCGGGGAGCTGTTTTTT.

The CDR3 reads CASSVSGGARADTQYF. In DNA, the CDR3 is TGTGCCAGCAGCGTTAGCGGGGGGGCCAGAGCTGATACGCAGTATTTT. The V call is TRBV7-6, the J call TRBJ2-3, with 11 bases lining up with TRBD2. The V and J ends lost 5 bases and 6 bases, in that order; junction bases with no gene match: 10. The CDR3 has 16 residues. Per the germline V gene, CDR1 is SGHVS and CDR2 is FNYEAQ.

This chain uses TRBV6-1 with TRBJ1-2; no clear D. The CDR3 has 11 amino acids. Germline CDR1 MNHNS, CDR2 SASEGT. V was cut by 2 bases and J by 9 bases, with 7 bases left in between. The CDR3 DNA follows: TGTGCCAGCAGTGAAACGGCAAGCTACACCTTC. This gives the protein CASSETASYTF.

This clone was seen a handful of times. In DNA form, the CDR3 reads TGTGCCAGCAGCTTATTCACAGGAGTTAGCAATCAGCCCCAGCATTTT. Its translation: CASSLFTGVSNQPQHF. The chain carries TRBV7-9 and TRBJ1-5; D possibly corresponds to TRBD1 (5 bases). The CDR3 consists of 16 residues. CDR1 and CDR2 (germline): SEHNR, FQNEAQ (reference sequence). V lost 2 bases and J lost 0, with 11 bases in between.

The chain employs TRBV10-3 and TRBJ2-7; maybe TRBD1 (5 bases). V lost 10 bases and J lost 0, with 16 bases in between. Germline-derived CDR1 and CDR2 are ENHRY and SYGVKD. The CDR3 contains 14 residues. The CDR3 loop reads CATTGRDSSYEQYF. The CDR3 nucleotides are TGTGCCACCACGGGCAGGGATTCCTCCTACGAGCAGTACTTC.

The rearrangement links TRBV20-1 to TRBJ2-3, with a weak D call TRBD2 (5 bases). Trimming pared 3 bases from V and 0 bases from J, leaving 19 bases between. Germline-derived CDR1 and CDR2 are DFQATT and SNEGSKA (reference sequence). This CDR3 comprises 17 residues. CDR3 nucleotides: TGCAGTGCTAGTTTCGTGCCGGACCGGGATAGCACAGATACGCAGTATTTT. This sequence encodes CSASFVPDRDSTDTQYF.

The genes are TRBV25-1 and TRBJ2-5; 9 bases are shared with TRBD1. Germline V gene data show CDR1 as MGHDK and CDR2 as SYGVNS. V lost 3 bases and J lost 3; bases outside the gene matches: 2. The CDR3 runs 14 residues. CDR3 protein: CASSDRDREETQYF. The CDR3 region has the DNA TGTGCCAGCAGTGACAGGGACAGGGAAGAGACCCAGTACTTC.

Of note for this clone: Mismatch with germline at one junction end may stem from a read error. V is TRBV28 and J is TRBJ2-7; D perhaps matches TRBD1 (6 bases). The germline V gene has CDR1 MDHEN and CDR2 SYDVKM. The CDR3 loop spans 15 amino acids. The CDR3: CASSLSLTGSHEQYF. The CDR3, as DNA: TGTGCCAGCAGTTTGTCTTTGACAGGCTCCCACGAGCAGTACTTC. The complete variable domain, with remaining parts taken from reference TRBV28 and TRBJ2-7, reads DVKVTQSSRYLVKRTGEKVFLECVQDMDHENMFWYRQDPGLGLRLIYFSYDVKMKEKGDIPEGYSVSREKKERFSLILESASTNQTSMYLCASSLSLTGSHEQYFGPGTRLTVT.

The rearrangement joins TRBV5-1 to TRBJ2-5; D might be TRBD2 (6 bases). Germline V gives CDR1 SGHRS, CDR2 YFSETQ. The CDR3 is 18 residues long. V was cut by 6 bases and J by 5 bases, with 29 bases left in between. In nucleotides, the CDR3 is TGCGCCAGCAAAAAGATATCGGCGGGGCTCTCGCAGTGGGAGACCCAGTACTTC. It is translated as CASKKISAGLSQWETQYF.

This sequence joins TRBV3-1 (or the pseudogene TRBV3-2) and TRBJ1-1; no clear D gene. Trimming removed 0 bases at V and 3 bases at J, with 17 bases between. The CDR3 sequence is 17 residues long. Per the germline V gene, CDR1 is LGHDT and CDR2 is YNNKEL (reference sequence). CDR3 sequence reads: CASSQDRFKRMHTEAFF. The CDR3 DNA follows: TGTGCCAGCAGCCAAGATCGGTTCAAAAGGATGCACACTGAAGCTTTCTTT.

The chain uses TRBV7-9 and TRBJ1-4; D remains unclear. Germline V gene data show CDR1 as SEHNR and CDR2 as FQNEAQ (reference sequence). The CDR3 spans 14 residues. Trimming pared 1 base from V and 3 bases from J, leaving 6 bases between. The CDR3 spells CASSLGRANEKLFF. The CDR3 DNA reads TGTGCCAGCAGCTTAGGGCGTGCTAATGAAAAACTGTTTTTT.

The CDR3 sequence is CASSYVTNYGYTF. Here the CDR3 DNA reads TGTGCCAGCAGTTATGTTACTAACTATGGCTACACCTTC. The rearrangement joins TRBV6-6 to TRBJ1-2; unclear D gene. This CDR3 contains 13 residues. V was trimmed by 3 bases and J by 0 bases, leaving 5 bases between them. Germline lookup yields CDR1 MNHNY and CDR2 SVGAGI (reference sequence).

This clone was detected only once. CDR3 in amino acids: CASSVARGLNEKLFF. DNA for the CDR3: TGTGCCAGCAGCGTAGCTCGGGGACTAAATGAAAAACTGTTTTTT. The chain combines TRBV9 with TRBJ1-4; D is possibly TRBD1 (5 bases). V shed 0 bases and J shed 5 bases, with 11 bases lying between them. CDR3 length equals 15 residues. The V gene's germline CDR1 is SGDLS and CDR2 YYNGEE.

The V gene is TRBV7-9, the J gene TRBJ2-5, with TRBD2 matching 12 bases. The germline V gene has CDR1 SEHNR and CDR2 FQNEAQ (reference sequence). The ends lost 4 bases at V and 5 bases at J; junction bases unmatched: 5. CDR3 length equals 15 residues. The CDR3 nucleotides are TGTGCCAGCAGCTCCCGGACTAGCGGGGTGGAGACCCAGTACTTC. Protein: CASSSRTSGVETQYF.

The V gene is TRBV9, the J gene TRBJ2-7, with D tentatively TRBD2 (6 bases). V lost 0 bases, J lost 3 bases, and 10 bases lay in between. The CDR3 is 14 residues long. The V gene's germline CDR1 is SGDLS and CDR2 YYNGEE. DNA for the CDR3: TGTGCCAGCAGCGTAGACGGGGGTGTCTACGAGCAGTACTTC. This gives the protein CASSVDGGVYEQYF.

The V and J genes are TRBV28 and TRBJ1-2, with D possibly matching TRBD1 (6 bases). The CDR3 has 14 residues. Germline CDR1 and CDR2: MDHEN and SYDVKM. V lost 3 bases and J lost 3, with 11 bases in between. The CDR3 sequence: CASSFRGGYYGYTF. The CDR3 bases are TGTGCCAGCAGTTTTCGGGGGGGCTACTATGGCTACACCTTC.

This chain connects TRBV19 to TRBJ2-2; no clear D. Trimming pared 5 bases from V and 1 base from J, leaving 11 bases between. The CDR3 contains 15 residues. From germline, CDR1 is LNHDA and CDR2 SQIVND (reference sequence). The DNA of the CDR3 is TGTGCCAGTAGTGGTCTTGCGAGGAACACCGGGGAGCTGTTTTTT. Its protein is CASSGLARNTGELFF.

The chain joins TRBV7-9 to TRBJ1-1; D gene unclear. The CDR3 is 14 residues long. Germline V gene sequence: CDR1 SEHNR, CDR2 FQNEAQ (reference sequence). The ends were cut back, 1 base at V and 4 bases at J, with 10 bases in the middle. Here the CDR3 reads CASSLGVAVTEAFF. CDR3 sequence (DNA): TGTGCCAGCAGCTTAGGGGTGGCGGTCACTGAAGCTTTCTTT.

The chain recombines TRBV15 with TRBJ2-5; D is perhaps TRBD1 or TRBD2 (5 bases each). The CDR3 loop spans 22 amino acids. Germline CDR1 reads LNHNV; CDR2 reads YYDKDF (reference sequence). With 1 base removed from V and 3 bases from J, the gap between germline ends came to 33 bases. CDR3 residues: CATSRVRTQNGARQGRKETQYF. DNA of the CDR3: TGTGCCACCAGCAGAGTGAGGACCCAAAACGGGGCACGCCAAGGCCGAAAAGAGACCCAGTACTTC.

The chain recombines TRBV5-1 with TRBJ2-7; the match to TRBD1 covers 8 bases. This CDR3 is 14 amino acids long. Germline CDR1 reads SGHRS; CDR2 reads YFSETQ. V lost 4 bases and J lost 2; bases outside the gene matches: 5. CDR3 DNA: TGCGCCAGCAGCCCGGGACAGGAGGCCTACGAGCAGTACTTC. It encodes CASSPGQEAYEQYF.

The chain carries TRBV7-8 and TRBJ2-3; D is perhaps TRBD2 (5 bases). The CDR3 consists of 14 residues. The ends were cut back, 5 bases at V and 6 bases at J, with 15 bases in the middle. Germline V gene lookup returns CDR1 SGHVS and CDR2 FQNEAQ. The CDR3 sequence: CASSKTSEVDTQYF. CDR3 nucleotide sequence: TGTGCCAGCAGCAAGACTTCGGAGGTTGATACGCAGTATTTT.

This clone was found once. The rearrangement uses TRBV23-1 and TRBJ2-1; no firm D call. TRBV23-1 is an ORF; its function is uncertain. V dropped 2 bases and J dropped 0 bases, with 20 bases sitting between them. The length of the CDR3 is 19 residues. The CDR3 sequence: CASSQTAYLGCVSYNEQFF. DNA of the CDR3: TGCGCCAGCAGTCAAACCGCCTACTTGGGGTGTGTCTCCTACAATGAGCAGTTCTTC.

This chain uses TRBV5-4 with TRBJ2-5; 7 positions agree with TRBD2. Trimming cost V 4 bases and J 2 bases; bases outside gene matches: 8. This CDR3 has 15 amino acids. The germline V gene encodes CDR1 SGHNT and CDR2 YYREEE (reference sequence). CDR3 sequence reads: CASSPGGSQQETQYF. In DNA form, the CDR3 reads TGTGCCAGCAGCCCGGGAGGCAGCCAGCAAGAGACCCAGTACTTC.

The chain joins TRBV27 to TRBJ1-1; a weak D match, TRBD1 (6 bases). V was trimmed by 3 bases and J by 1 base, leaving 21 bases between them. The germline CDR1 and CDR2 sequences are MNHEY and SMNVEV (reference sequence). The CDR3 length is 18 residues. CDR3 amino acids: CASSFFGDFRGENTEAFF. The CDR3 nucleotides read TGTGCCAGCAGTTTTTTTGGGGACTTTAGGGGGGAGAACACTGAAGCTTTCTTT.

CDR3 sequence: CASSLRTGANTGELFF. The CDR3 nucleotides are TGTGCCAGCAGTTTAAGGACAGGGGCGAACACCGGGGAGCTGTTTTTT. J is TRBJ2-2 and V is TRBV27; 9 positions match TRBD1. Germline assignment: CDR1 MNHEY and CDR2 SMNVEV (reference sequence). This CDR3 region has 16 residues. Germline trimming cut 2 bases from V and 0 bases from J; bases unmatched to any gene: 1.

This chain links TRBV7-9 with TRBJ2-1, with D possibly matching TRBD1 (5 bases). The CDR3 is 15 amino acids. Germline V CDR1 and CDR2: SEHNR, FQNEAQ (reference sequence). With 2 bases removed from V and 7 bases from J, the gap between germline ends came to 15 bases. CDR3 in amino acids: CASSLRGIQWNEQFF. The CDR3 nucleotides are TGTGCCAGCAGCTTAAGGGGAATTCAGTGGAATGAGCAGTTCTTC.